The 12 T cell receptor beta chains listed next were all sequenced from one sample in a study of control samples from healthy donors and cancer patients. Data came from immunoSEQ multiplex PCR; TCRdb stores just in-frame clones and leaves some out. The table shows approximately 180,000 clones, with approximately 94% occurring only once. Material: blood. The receptors derive from a woman in her late teens or twenties in good health.

CDR3 in DNA: TGTGCCAGCAGCCCCTCGACGGGTTCCACCGGGGAGCTGTTTTTT. This encodes CASSPSTGSTGELFF. The chain has TRBV11-3 and TRBJ2-2; D is undetermined. The germline CDR1 and CDR2 sequences are SGHNT and YENEEA. Trimming took 5 bases from V and 4 from J, leaving 14 bases between them. The CDR3 consists of 15 residues.

This chain links TRBV24-1 with TRBJ1-1; D call uncertain. Germline assignment: CDR1 KGHDR and CDR2 SFDVKD. There are 12 residues in the CDR3. Trimming stripped 4 bases from V and 1 base from J, with 3 bases between. CDR3 amino acids: CATSDWNTEAFF. In DNA, the CDR3 is TGTGCCACCAGTGACTGGAACACTGAAGCTTTCTTT.

This clone appeared a single time. The rearrangement joins TRBV5-4 to TRBJ2-5, with TRBD2 matching over 12 bases. The CDR3 is made up of 16 amino acids. Germline V gene sequence: CDR1 SGHNT, CDR2 YYREEE (reference sequence). Trimming removed 2 bases from V and 1 base from J; junction bases left unmatched: 3. The CDR3 DNA reads as TGTGCCAGCAGCTTCGGACTAGCGGGATTCCAAGAGACCCAGTACTTC. Amino acids: CASSFGLAGFQETQYF.

J is TRBJ1-2 and V is TRBV12-3 or TRBV12-4; D is undetermined. The CDR3 totals 13 residues. Trimming shortened V by 4 bases and J by 4 bases, and 10 bases separated the two germline ends. The CDR3 spells CASSSPGSYGYTF. In DNA form, the CDR3 reads TGTGCCAGCAGTTCCCCGGGTAGCTATGGCTACACCTTC.

The chain employs TRBV11-3 and TRBJ1-5; D not certain. Germline values: CDR1 SGHNT, CDR2 YENEEA. Trimming removed 2 bases at V and 9 bases at J, with 11 bases between. This CDR3 region has 13 residues. As DNA, the CDR3 is TGTGCCAGCAGCTTATGGCCCGGACGGCCCCAGCATTTT. Protein: CASSLWPGRPQHF. Using reference TRBV11-3 and TRBJ1-5 for the parts outside the CDR3, the full variable domain is EAGVVQSPRYKIIEKKQPVAFWCNPISGHNTLYWYLQNLGQGPELLIRYENEEAVDDSQLPKDRFSAERLKGVDSTLKIQPAELGDSAVYLCASSLWPGRPQHFGDGTRLSIL.

The V call is TRBV12-3 or TRBV12-4, the J call TRBJ1-2; D is uncertain. The V end was cut by 1 base, the J end by 7 bases, with 7 bases between. This CDR3 region has 12 residues. The DNA of the CDR3 is TGTGCCAGCAGTTTAGGGACCACTGGCTACACCTTC. It encodes CASSLGTTGYTF.

The chain is built from TRBV29-1 and TRBJ1-1, with D unresolved. The germline V gene encodes CDR1 SQVTM and CDR2 ANQGSEA. V was shortened by 1 base and J by 1 base, with 7 bases between the two germline ends. The CDR3 length is 13 residues. The CDR3 bases are TGCAGCGTTGAAGCCTTTGGGAACACTGAAGCTTTCTTT. It encodes CSVEAFGNTEAFF.

V usage is TRBV5-6 and J usage is TRBJ1-2, with 8 bases identical to TRBD1. Germline trimming cut 4 bases from V and 11 bases from J; bases unmatched to any gene: 7. The germline V gene has CDR1 SGHDT and CDR2 YYEEEE. The CDR3 is 12 amino acids. This chain's CDR3 is CASSAMDRVYTF. The DNA of the CDR3 is TGTGCCAGCAGCGCCATGGACAGGGTGTACACCTTC.

This chain links TRBV19 with TRBJ2-7; possible D gene TRBD2, 6 bases. Germline lookup yields CDR1 LNHDA and CDR2 SQIVND (reference sequence). The length of the CDR3 is 13 residues. V dropped 5 bases and J dropped 3 bases, with 11 bases sitting between them. CDR3 nucleotide sequence: TGTGCCAGTAGTCCTGGGGGGTTCTACGAGCAGTACTTC. It yields the protein CASSPGGFYEQYF.

This clone was seen a handful of times. The chain recombines TRBV7-3 with TRBJ1-1; 12 positions agree with TRBD1. V lost 5 bases and J lost 5; bases outside the gene matches: 9. The CDR3 is 16 residues long. The germline V gene has CDR1 SGHTA and CDR2 FQGTGA. The CDR3 region has the DNA TGTGCCAGCAGCGACGGGACAGGGGGCTCGGAGACTGAAGCTTTCTTT. The encoded protein is CASSDGTGGSETEAFF.

This chain connects TRBV10-3 to TRBJ2-2; D remains ambiguous. The CDR3 sequence is 14 residues long. V lost 0 bases and J lost 4, with 6 bases in between. Germline V CDR1 and CDR2: ENHRY, SYGVKD. CDR3 nucleotides: TGTGCCATCAGTGAGTCGGGAACCACCGGGGAGCTGTTTTTT. This gives the protein CAISESGTTGELFF.

This sequence joins TRBV9 and TRBJ2-1; 15 bases are shared with TRBD2. Germline V gene data show CDR1 as SGDLS and CDR2 as YYNGEE. The CDR3 has 14 residues. The V segment lost 3 bases and the J segment 10 bases; nucleotides outside the gene matches: 2. The CDR3 spells CASSGTSGGVEQFF. The CDR3 DNA is TGTGCCAGCAGCGGGACTAGCGGGGGGGTAGAGCAGTTCTTC.